This T cell receptor beta chain was profiled in a study of OX40 agonist ivuxolimab in advanced cancers. Whole-study findings and limits: Both blood CD4+ and CD8+ T cells showed clonal growth by week 6 at 0.1 to 3.0 mg/kg.

Some clones are missing from TCRdb's copy, which holds only in-frame ones; the method was immunoSEQ multiplex PCR. This repertoire shows around 62,000 clones, 84% found once; its top ten account for around 2.4%. The CDR3 length is 17 residues. Germline V gene data show CDR1 as KGHSH and CDR2 as LQKENI. V dropped 1 base and J dropped 1; count of bases not matched to a gene: 6. This clone was seen a few times. Antigen specificity is unknown. The sample consisted of CD4+ or CD8+ T cells sorted from blood, taken in a trial of the OX40 agonist ivuxolimab. The TCR sequence derives from an adult with an advanced solid tumor such as melanoma, head and neck, liver or kidney cancer. The chain links TRBV18 to TRBJ2-1; 8 nucleotides line up with TRBD2. The CDR3 coding sequence is TGTGCCAGCTCACCACTCGCGGGGGGTATTTCCTACAATGAGCAGTTCTTC. This encodes CASSPLAGGISYNEQFF.